Included here is one TCR beta chain sequence, with context. The antigen it recognizes is unknown. No base quality information exists; no much larger clone differs at one position. A single peripheral blood draw of approximately 0.11 L on average was collected from each donor into heparinised tubes. Using a panel that included CD45RO, CCR7, CD25, CD127, CD95 and CD27, naive, central memory, regulatory and stem cell-like memory CD4+ T cells were sorted on a BD FACSAria II. Every sorted population had a purity above 98%. PBMCs were separated immediately by Lymphoprep density gradient centrifugation and were stained directly, without being cultured. So that batch effects would be minimized, each experiment stained and sorted samples in pairs, pairing one healthy donor with one patient. This sample is part of a study of beta chain features in type 1 diabetes (dated by TCRdb to between 2017 and 2018). Background for the entire study: Mean age, gender distribution, total cell number and subset yield did not differ between patients and healthy donors. Regulatory and stem cell-like memory subsets were isolated from only 8 patients and 8 healthy donors, whereas naive and central memory subsets came from all 30 or so donors. A total of some 110 million sorted cells were examined across all samples, and the number of cells per subset was strongly correlated with RNA yield. The study compared TCRB repertoires of sorted circulating CD4+ T cell subsets between recently diagnosed type 1 diabetes patients and matched healthy donors. Overall study results and their limits: A moderate but significant shortening of TCRB CDR3 length was observed in type 1 diabetes patients in all four CD4+ subsets. PCR might favor shorter templates, but patient and control samples were amplified and corrected together, so any skew would affect both groups equally. Naive, central memory and regulatory TCRB repertoires appeared to be more similar among patients than among healthy donors. Because cDNA rather than genomic DNA was sequenced, highly expressing activated cells could have been over-represented, although no difference in activation and CD3 levels was found between groups. Fewer insertions and more nucleotide deletions at VDJ recombination sites were observed in patients with type 1 diabetes, implying thymic rearrangement abnormalities. Only small numbers of individuals were included in the HLA sub-analyses, which left unresolved whether HLA type had any influence on TCRB rearrangement.

The High Capacity cDNA Reverse Transcription Kit was used to reverse transcribe all of the isolated RNA, meaning that expressed TCRB transcripts were what got sequenced. Deep immunoSEQ sequencing was applied to naive, central memory and regulatory T cell samples, giving an average of about 3.8 million total reads per sample. Sorted cells were lysed in RLT buffer, and RNA was extracted using DNase-treated RNeasy Micro or Mini kits according to cell number. Each cell subset was processed on its own to prevent cross-contamination, while patient and healthy donor samples were processed together. TCRB sequences were amplified from cDNA with the immunoSEQ multiplex PCR, producing 87-bp fragments spanning the CDR3 region. Amplicons were sequenced on the Illumina HiSeq platform. The authors' pipeline ran thus. PCR bias was computationally corrected using synthetic template baselines, reads within Hamming distance 2 were collapsed, and singletons that could not be merged were discarded. Reads were aligned to IMGT to assign V, D and J genes, CDR3 length, and insertions or deletions at six rearrangement sites. Clonotype counts were normalized to sorted cell number within each subset before computing true diversity and Gini coefficients with the tcR R package. The overlap coefficient, calculated on TCRB nucleotide sequences, was used to quantify repertoire sharing. TCRdb stores this immuneACCESS table with in-frame sequences only. Part of the clones is absent; in the studies checked, under half of the shortfall reflects unresolved V genes, and no reason is known for the rest. Clone size and V and J calls were adopted from that table, with D and trimming inferred from the DNA. Here the sample has 130,000 or so clones; approximately 9% occur a single time. The top ten hold approximately 0.7% of the sample.

From its cysteine to its phenylalanine, the CDR3 spans 14 amino acids. Of all the DNA, just the CDR3 is kept, 42 bases in frame from base 1. CDR1 and CDR2 (MDHEN, SYDVKM) derive from the germline V gene. The trim is 4 bases for V and 2 bases for J, with a gap of 11 bases between the germline ends. The TCR was taken from a young man with type 1 diabetes. The sequence is built from TRBV28 and TRBJ1-2, with no D gene named confidently. Sequencing used central memory CD4+ T cells from blood. The CDR3 protein is CASSYGVSNYGYTF. The base sequence is TGTGCCAGCAGTTACGGGGTCTCGAACTATGGCTACACCTTC.